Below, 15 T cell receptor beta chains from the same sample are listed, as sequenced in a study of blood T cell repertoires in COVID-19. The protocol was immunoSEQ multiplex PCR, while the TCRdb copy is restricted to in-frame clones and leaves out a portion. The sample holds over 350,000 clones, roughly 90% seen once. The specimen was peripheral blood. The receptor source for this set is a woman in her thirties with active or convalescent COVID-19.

The CDR3 loop reads CASSYAGGAQHF. The CDR3 DNA follows: TGTGCCAGCAGTTACGCCGGCGGTGCCCAGCATTTT. The chain joins TRBV6-5 to TRBJ1-5, with no clear D. Trimming took 2 bases from V and 11 from J, leaving 10 bases between them. The CDR3 has 12 residues. CDR1 MNHEY and CDR2 SVGAGI come from the germline V gene.

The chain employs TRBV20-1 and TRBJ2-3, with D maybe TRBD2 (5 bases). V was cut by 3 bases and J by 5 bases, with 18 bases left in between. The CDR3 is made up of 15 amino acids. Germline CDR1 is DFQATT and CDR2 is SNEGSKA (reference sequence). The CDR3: CSASSSINLGDTQYF. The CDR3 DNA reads TGCAGTGCTAGTTCTAGCATAAATCTAGGAGATACGCAGTATTTT.

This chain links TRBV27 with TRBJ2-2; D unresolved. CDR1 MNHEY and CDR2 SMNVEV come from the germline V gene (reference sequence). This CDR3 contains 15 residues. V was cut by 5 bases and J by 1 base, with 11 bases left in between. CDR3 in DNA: TGTGCCAGCAGTCTTAGATATTTGAACACCGGGGAGCTGTTTTTT. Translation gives CASSLRYLNTGELFF.

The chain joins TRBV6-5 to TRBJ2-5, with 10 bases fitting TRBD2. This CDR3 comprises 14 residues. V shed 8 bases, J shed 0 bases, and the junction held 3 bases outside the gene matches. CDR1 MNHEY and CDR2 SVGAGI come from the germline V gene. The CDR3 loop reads CASRTSGHQETQYF. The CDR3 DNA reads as TGTGCCAGCCGGACTAGCGGACACCAAGAGACCCAGTACTTC.

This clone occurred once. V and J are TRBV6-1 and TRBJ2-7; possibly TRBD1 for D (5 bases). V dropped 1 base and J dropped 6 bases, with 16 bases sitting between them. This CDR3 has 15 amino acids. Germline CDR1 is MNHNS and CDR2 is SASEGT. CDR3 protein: CASSEEFRGWGEQYF. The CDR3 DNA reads TGTGCCAGCAGTGAAGAATTTAGGGGATGGGGCGAGCAGTACTTC.

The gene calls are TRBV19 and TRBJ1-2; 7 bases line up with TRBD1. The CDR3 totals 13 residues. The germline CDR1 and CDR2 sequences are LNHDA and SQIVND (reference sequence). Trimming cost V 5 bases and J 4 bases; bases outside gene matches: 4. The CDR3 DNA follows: TGTGCCAGTAGTTACGGACAGGTCTATGGCTACACCTTC. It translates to CASSYGQVYGYTF. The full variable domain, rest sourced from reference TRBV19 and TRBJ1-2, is DGGITQSPKYLFRKEGQNVTLSCEQNLNHDAMYWYRQDPGQGLRLIYYSQIVNDFQKGDIAEGYSVSREKKESFPLTVTSAQKNPTAFYLCASSYGQVYGYTFGSGTRLTVV.

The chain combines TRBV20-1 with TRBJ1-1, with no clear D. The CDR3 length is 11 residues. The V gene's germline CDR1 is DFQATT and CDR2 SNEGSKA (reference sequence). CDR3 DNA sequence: TGCAGGGCCGTTGGGGAGGGTAAAGCTTTCTTT. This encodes CRAVGEGKAFF.

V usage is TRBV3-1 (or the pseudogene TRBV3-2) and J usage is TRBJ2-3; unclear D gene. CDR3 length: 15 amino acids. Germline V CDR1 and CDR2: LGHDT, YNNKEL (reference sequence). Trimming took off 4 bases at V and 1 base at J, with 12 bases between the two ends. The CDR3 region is CASSPLGSGTDTQYF. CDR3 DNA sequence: TGTGCCAGCAGCCCCCTCGGCAGCGGCACAGATACGCAGTATTTT.

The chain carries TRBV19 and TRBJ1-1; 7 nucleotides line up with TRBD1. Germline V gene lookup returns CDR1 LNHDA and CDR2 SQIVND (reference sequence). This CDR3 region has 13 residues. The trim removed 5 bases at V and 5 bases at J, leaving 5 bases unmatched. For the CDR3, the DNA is TGTGCCAGTAGTCGAGGGGGCGAGACTGAAGCTTTCTTT. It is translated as CASSRGGETEAFF.

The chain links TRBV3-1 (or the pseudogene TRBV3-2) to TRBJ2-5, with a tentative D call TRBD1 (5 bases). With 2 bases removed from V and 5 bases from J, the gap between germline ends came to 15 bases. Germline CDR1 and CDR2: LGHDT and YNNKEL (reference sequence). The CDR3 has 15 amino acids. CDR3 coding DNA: TGTGCCAGCAGCCAATTAGGGGCGGTAAGGGAGACCCAGTACTTC. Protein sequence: CASSQLGAVRETQYF.

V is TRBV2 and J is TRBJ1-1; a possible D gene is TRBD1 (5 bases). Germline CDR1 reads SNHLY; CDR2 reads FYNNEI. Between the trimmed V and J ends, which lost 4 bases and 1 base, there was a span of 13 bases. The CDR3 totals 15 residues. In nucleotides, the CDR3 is TGTGCCAGCAGTGTAGGGGCGCGGGGGAACACTGAAGCTTTCTTT. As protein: CASSVGARGNTEAFF.

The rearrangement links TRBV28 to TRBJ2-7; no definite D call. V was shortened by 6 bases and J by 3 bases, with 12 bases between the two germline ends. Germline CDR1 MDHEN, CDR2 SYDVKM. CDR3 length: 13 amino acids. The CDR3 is CASSLNPFYEQYF. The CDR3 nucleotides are TGTGCCAGCAGCCTAAATCCGTTCTACGAGCAGTACTTC.

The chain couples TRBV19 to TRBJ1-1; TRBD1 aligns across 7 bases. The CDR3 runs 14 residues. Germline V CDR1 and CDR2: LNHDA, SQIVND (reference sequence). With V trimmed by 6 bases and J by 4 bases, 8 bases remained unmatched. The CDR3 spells CASRDDRAATEAFF. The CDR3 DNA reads TGTGCCAGTAGGGACGACAGGGCGGCCACTGAAGCTTTCTTT.

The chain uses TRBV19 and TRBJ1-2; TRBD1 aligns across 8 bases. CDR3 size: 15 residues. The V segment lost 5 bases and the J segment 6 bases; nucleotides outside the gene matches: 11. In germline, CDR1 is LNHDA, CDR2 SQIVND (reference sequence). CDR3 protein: CASSPGTGFLHGYTF. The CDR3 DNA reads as TGTGCCAGTAGTCCTGGGACAGGTTTTCTCCATGGCTACACCTTC.

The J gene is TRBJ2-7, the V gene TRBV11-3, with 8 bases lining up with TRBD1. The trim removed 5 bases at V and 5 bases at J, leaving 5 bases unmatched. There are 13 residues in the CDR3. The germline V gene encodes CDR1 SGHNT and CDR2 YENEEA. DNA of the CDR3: TGTGCCAGCAGCAGACAGGGGTCAAACGAGCAGTACTTC. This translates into CASSRQGSNEQYF.